The T cell receptor (beta chain) described here comes from a study of blood T cell repertoires in COVID-19. Study-wide context: From the United States, Italy and Spain came samples of acute and convalescent COVID-19. The analysed material was cDNA or gDNA that came from T cells, B-cell-depleted T cells, or PBMCs.

It was within 2 weeks before study entry that exposed participants met a COVID-19 case. After removal of 8 bases from V and 5 bases from J, the junction contained 4 bases not matched to a gene. The CDR3 is 12 residues long. Germline V gene sequence: CDR1 MNHEY, CDR2 SVGAGI. As processed by the authors: The authors estimated nucleated cell counts from reference gene primer amplification. Some clones are missing from TCRdb's copy, which holds only in-frame ones; the method was immunoSEQ multiplex PCR. Clonal size and the V and J genes are those of that table, whereas D and trimming came from the DNA. The sample holds around 330,000 clones, about 85% seen once.

The sequence came from a woman aged 25 to 39 who had been exposed to COVID-19. The chain links TRBV6-5 to TRBJ1-2; 8 positions agree with TRBD1. The material sequenced was PBMCs or T cells enriched from blood (not recorded which). CDR3 region: CASLQGEYGYTF. The DNA of the CDR3 is TGTGCCAGCTTACAGGGGGAGTATGGCTACACCTTC.